These 8 T cell receptor beta chains share one sample of origin, sequenced in a study of T cell responses to AZD1222 COVID-19 vaccine. Measured with immunoSEQ multiplex PCR; TCRdb has only the in-frame clones, and not every one. The repertoire holds some 58,000 clones, with roughly 88% as singletons. Material: peripheral blood, obtained on day 0 of AZD1222 vaccination. Receptor source: an adult in good health.

This sequence joins TRBV5-1 and TRBJ2-7; possibly TRBD2 for D (6 bases). The CDR3 covers 15 residues. With 0 bases removed from V and 7 bases from J, the gap between germline ends came to 17 bases. CDR1 SGHRS and CDR2 YFSETQ come from the germline V gene. CDR3 amino acids: CASSLGGADDWEQYF. CDR3 nucleotide sequence: TGCGCCAGCAGCTTGGGCGGGGCAGACGATTGGGAGCAGTACTTC.

The rearrangement joins TRBV3-1 (or the pseudogene TRBV3-2) to TRBJ1-2, with no clear D. Trimming shortened V by 4 bases and J by 4 bases, and 13 bases separated the two germline ends. This CDR3 is built from 14 residues. The V gene's germline CDR1 is LGHDT and CDR2 YNNKEL (reference sequence). The CDR3 coding sequence is TGTGCCAGCAGCCCTGGAACAGACTCCTATGGCTACACCTTC. It translates to CASSPGTDSYGYTF.

The chain has TRBV18 and TRBJ2-1; 13 positions agree with TRBD2. The V gene end was trimmed by 5 bases and the J gene end by 2 bases; junction bases not matched to a gene: 3. There are 16 residues in the CDR3. Germline CDR1 and CDR2: KGHSH and LQKENI. The CDR3 protein is CASSRTSGGTYNEQFF. CDR3 sequence (DNA): TGTGCCAGCTCAAGGACTAGCGGGGGAACCTACAATGAGCAGTTCTTC.

The rearrangement uses TRBV5-1 and TRBJ2-1; tentative D call: TRBD1 (6 bases). From germline, CDR1 is SGHRS and CDR2 YFSETQ. V dropped 1 base and J dropped 8 bases, with 16 bases sitting between them. CDR3 length: 15 amino acids. CDR3 sequence: CASSLSEGGVDEQFF. The CDR3 nucleotides are TGCGCCAGCAGCTTGTCTGAAGGGGGAGTGGATGAGCAGTTCTTC.

The rearrangement joins TRBV6-5 to TRBJ1-6; D gene ambiguous. Trimming took 2 bases from V and 0 from J, leaving 5 bases between them. This CDR3 has 15 residues. Per the germline V gene, CDR1 is MNHEY and CDR2 is SVGAGI. The DNA for the CDR3 is TGTGCCAGCAGTTACCAGGTCTCCTATAATTCACCCCTCCACTTT. Translation gives CASSYQVSYNSPLHF.

This chain links TRBV9 with TRBJ2-3; D remains unclear. The germline gives CDR1 SGDLS, CDR2 YYNGEE. The V end lost 0 bases, the J end lost 4 bases, and 6 bases lay between the germline ends. The CDR3 length is 13 residues. The CDR3 bases are TGTGCCAGCAGCGTAGCTGATCCAGATACGCAGTATTTT. It specifies CASSVADPDTQYF.

This clone has just a few counts. The chain employs TRBV13 and TRBJ2-2; unclear D gene. The CDR3 has 14 residues. V dropped 5 bases and J dropped 4 bases, with 11 bases sitting between them. The germline V gene has CDR1 PRHDT and CDR2 FYEKMQ (reference sequence). The chain's CDR3 is CASSPSLGTGELFF. CDR3 coding DNA: TGTGCCAGCAGCCCTTCACTGGGCACCGGGGAGCTGTTTTTT. The complete variable domain, with remaining parts taken from reference TRBV13 and TRBJ2-2, reads AAGVIQSPRHLIKEKRETATLKCYPIPRHDTVYWYQQGPGQDPQFLISFYEKMQSDKGSIPDRFSAQQFSDYHSELNMSSLELGDSALYFCASSPSLGTGELFFGEGSRLTVL.

The V call is TRBV20-1, the J call TRBJ1-2; D is uncertain. The V end lost 3 bases, the J end lost 1 base, and 9 bases lay between the germline ends. Germline CDR1 reads DFQATT; CDR2 reads SNEGSKA (reference sequence). CDR3 size: 13 residues. CDR3: CSASLGLNYGYTF. CDR3 nucleotides: TGCAGTGCTAGTCTGGGTCTTAACTATGGCTACACCTTC.